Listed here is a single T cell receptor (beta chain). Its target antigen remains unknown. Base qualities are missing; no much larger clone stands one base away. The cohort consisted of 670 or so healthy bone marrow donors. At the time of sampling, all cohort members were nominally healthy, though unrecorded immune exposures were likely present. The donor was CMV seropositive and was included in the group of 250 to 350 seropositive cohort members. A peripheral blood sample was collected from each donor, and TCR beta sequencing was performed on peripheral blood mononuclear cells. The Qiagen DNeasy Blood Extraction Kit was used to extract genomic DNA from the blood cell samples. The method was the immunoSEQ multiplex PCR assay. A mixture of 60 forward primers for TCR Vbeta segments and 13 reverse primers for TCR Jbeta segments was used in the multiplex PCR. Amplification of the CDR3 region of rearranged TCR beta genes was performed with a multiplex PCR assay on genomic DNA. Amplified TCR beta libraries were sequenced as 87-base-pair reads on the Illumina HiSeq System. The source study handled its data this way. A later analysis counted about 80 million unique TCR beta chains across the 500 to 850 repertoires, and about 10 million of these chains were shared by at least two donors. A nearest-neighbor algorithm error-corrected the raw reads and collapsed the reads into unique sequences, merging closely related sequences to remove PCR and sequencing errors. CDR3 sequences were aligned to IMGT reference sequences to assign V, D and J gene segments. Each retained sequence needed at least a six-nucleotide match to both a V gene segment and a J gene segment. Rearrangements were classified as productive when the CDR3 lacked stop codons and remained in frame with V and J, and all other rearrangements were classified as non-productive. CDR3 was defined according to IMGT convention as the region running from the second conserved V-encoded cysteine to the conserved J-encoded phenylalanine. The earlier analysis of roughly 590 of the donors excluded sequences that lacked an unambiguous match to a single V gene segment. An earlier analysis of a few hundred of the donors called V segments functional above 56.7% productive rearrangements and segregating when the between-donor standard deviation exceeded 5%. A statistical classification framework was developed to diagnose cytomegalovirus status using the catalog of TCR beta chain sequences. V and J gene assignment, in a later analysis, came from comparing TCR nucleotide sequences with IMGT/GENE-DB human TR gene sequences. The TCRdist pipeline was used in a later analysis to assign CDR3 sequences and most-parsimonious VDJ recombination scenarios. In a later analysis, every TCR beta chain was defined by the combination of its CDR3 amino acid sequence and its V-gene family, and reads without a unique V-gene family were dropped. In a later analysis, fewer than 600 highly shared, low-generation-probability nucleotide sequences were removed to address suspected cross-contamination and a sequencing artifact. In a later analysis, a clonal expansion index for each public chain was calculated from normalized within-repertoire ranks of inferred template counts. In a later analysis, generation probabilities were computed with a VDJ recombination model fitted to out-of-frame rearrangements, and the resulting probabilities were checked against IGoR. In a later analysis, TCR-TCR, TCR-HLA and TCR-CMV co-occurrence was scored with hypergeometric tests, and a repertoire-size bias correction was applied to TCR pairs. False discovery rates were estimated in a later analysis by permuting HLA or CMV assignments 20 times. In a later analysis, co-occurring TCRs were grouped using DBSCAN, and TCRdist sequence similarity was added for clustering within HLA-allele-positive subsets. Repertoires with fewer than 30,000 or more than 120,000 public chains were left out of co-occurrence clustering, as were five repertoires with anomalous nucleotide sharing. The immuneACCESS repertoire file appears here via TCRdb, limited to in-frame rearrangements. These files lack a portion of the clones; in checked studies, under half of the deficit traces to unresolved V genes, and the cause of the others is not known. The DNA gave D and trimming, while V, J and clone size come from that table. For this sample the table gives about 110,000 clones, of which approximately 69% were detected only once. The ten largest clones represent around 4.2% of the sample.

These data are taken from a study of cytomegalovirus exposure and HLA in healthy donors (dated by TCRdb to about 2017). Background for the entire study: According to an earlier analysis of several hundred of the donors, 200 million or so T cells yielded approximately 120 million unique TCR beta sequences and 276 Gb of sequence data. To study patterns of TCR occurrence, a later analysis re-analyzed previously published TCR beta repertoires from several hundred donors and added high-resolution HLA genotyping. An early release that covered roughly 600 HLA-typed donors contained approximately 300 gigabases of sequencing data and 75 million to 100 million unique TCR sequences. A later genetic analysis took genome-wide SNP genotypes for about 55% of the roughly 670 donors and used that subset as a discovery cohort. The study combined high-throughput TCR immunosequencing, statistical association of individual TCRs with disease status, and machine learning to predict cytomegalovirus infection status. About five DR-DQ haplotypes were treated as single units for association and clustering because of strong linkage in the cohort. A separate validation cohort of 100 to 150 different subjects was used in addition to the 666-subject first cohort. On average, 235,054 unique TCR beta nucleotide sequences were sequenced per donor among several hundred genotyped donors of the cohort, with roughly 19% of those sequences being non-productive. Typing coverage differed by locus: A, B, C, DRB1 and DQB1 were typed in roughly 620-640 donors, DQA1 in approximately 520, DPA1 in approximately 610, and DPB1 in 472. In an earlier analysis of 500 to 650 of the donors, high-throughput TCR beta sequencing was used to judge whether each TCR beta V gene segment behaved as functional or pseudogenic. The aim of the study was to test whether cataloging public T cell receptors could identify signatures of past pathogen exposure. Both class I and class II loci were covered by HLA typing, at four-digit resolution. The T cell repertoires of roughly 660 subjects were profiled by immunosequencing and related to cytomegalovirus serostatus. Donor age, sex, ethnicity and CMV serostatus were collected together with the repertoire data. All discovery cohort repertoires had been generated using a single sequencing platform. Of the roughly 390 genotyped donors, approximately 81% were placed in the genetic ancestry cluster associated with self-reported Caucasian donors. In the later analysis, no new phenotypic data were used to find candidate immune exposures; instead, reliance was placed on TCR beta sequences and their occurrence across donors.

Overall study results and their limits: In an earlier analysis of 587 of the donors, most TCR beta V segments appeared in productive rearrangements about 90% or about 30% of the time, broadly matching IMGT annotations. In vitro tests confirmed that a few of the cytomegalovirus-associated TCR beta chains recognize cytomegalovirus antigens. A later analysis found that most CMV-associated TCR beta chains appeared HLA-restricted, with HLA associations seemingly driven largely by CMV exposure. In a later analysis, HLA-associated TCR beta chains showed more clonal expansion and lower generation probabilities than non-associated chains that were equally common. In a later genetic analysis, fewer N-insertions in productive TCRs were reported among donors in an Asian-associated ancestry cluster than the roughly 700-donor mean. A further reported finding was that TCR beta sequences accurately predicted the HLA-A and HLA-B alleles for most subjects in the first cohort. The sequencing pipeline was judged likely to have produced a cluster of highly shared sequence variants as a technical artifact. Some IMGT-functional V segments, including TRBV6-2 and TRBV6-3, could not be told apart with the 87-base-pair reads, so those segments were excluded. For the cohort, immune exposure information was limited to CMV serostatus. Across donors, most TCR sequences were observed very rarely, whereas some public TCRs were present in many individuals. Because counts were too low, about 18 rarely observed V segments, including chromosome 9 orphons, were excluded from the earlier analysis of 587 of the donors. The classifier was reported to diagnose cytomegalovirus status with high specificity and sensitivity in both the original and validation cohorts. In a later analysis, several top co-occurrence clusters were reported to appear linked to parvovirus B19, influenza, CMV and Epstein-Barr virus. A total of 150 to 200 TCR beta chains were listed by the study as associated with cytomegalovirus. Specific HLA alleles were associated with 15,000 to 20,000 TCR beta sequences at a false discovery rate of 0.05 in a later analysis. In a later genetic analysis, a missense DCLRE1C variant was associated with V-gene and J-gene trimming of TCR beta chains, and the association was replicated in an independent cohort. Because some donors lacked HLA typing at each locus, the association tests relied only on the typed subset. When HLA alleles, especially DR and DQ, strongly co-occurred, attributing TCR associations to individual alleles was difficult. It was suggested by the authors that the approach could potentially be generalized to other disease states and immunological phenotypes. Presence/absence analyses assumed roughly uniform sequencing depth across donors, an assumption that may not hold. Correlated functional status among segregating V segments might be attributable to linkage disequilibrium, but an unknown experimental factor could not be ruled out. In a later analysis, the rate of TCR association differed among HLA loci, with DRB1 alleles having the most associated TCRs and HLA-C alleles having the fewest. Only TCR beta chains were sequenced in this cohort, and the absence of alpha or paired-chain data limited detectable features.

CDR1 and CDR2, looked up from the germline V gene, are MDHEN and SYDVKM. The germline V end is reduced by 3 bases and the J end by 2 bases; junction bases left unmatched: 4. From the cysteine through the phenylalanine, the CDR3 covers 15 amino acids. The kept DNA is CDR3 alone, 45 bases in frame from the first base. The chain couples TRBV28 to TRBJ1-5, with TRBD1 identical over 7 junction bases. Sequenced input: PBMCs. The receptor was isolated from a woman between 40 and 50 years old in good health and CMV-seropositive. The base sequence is TGTGCCAGCAGTTTGACAGGGAAGGGCAATCAGCCCCAGCATTTT. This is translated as CASSLTGKGNQPQHF.